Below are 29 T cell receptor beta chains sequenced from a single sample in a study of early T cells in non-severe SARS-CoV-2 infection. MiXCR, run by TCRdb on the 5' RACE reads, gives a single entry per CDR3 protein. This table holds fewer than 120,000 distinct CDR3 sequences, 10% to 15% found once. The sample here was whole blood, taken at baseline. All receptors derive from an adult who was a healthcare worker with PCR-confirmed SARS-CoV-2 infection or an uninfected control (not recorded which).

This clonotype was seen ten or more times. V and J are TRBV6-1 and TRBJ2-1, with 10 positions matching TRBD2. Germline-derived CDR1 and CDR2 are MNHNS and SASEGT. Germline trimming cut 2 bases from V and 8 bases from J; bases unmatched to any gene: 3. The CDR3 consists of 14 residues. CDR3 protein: CASSELAGDDEQFF. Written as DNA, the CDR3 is TGTGCCAGCAGTGAACTAGCGGGGGACGATGAGCAGTTCTTC.

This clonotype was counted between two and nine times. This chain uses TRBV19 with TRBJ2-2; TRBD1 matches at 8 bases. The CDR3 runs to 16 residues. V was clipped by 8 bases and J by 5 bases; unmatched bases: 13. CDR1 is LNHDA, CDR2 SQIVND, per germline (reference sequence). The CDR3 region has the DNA TGTGCCAGTGGCCAGACAGGGGAGATCAGTACCGGGGAGCTGTTTTTT. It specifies CASGQTGEISTGELFF.

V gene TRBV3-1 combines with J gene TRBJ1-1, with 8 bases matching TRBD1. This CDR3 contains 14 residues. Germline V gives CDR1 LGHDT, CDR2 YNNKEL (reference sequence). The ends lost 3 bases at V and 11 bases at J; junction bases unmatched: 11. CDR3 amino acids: CASSQEPDRVSAFF. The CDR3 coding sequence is TGTGCCAGCAGCCAGGAACCGGACAGGGTATCGGCTTTCTTT.

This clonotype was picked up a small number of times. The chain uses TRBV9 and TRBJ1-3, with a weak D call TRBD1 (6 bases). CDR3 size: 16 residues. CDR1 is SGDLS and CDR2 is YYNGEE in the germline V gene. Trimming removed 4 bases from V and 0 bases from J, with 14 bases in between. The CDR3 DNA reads TGTGCCAGCAGCTTAGGGGGTTCAGACTCTGGAAACACCATATATTTT. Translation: CASSLGGSDSGNTIYF.

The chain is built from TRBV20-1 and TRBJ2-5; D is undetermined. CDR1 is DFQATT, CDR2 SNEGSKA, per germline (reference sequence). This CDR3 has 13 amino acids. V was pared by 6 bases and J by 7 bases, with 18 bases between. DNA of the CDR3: TGCAGTGCGGCCGGGTCCCACCCCGGGACCCAGTACTTC. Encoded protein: CSAAGSHPGTQYF.

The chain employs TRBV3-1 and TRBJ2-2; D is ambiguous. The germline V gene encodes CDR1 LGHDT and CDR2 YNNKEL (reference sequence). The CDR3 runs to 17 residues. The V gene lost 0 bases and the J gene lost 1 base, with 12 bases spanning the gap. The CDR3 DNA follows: TGTGCCAGCAGCCAAGATTTAAGGACCGAGAACACCGGGGAGCTGTTTTTT. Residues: CASSQDLRTENTGELFF. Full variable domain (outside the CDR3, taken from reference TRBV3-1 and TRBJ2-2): DTAVSQTPKYLVTQMGNDKSIKCEQNLGHDTMYWYKQDSKKFLKIMFSYNNKELIINETVPNRFSPKSPDKAHLNLHINSLELGDSAVYFCASSQDLRTENTGELFFGEGSRLTVL.

The CDR3 here is CASSERQGAEAFF. The CDR3 region has the DNA TGTGCCAGCAGTGAAAGACAGGGAGCTGAAGCTTTCTTT. This sequence joins TRBV6-1 and TRBJ1-1; 7 bases are a match to TRBD1. This CDR3 is built from 13 residues. The germline V gene encodes CDR1 MNHNS and CDR2 SASEGT. V was pared by 2 bases and J by 6 bases, with 3 bases of the junction left unmatched.

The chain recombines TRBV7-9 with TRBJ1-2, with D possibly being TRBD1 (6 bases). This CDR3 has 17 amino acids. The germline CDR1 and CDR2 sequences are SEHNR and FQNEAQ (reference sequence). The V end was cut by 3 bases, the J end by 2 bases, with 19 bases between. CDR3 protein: CASSLGAGGAWNYGYTF. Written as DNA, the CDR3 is TGTGCCAGCAGCTTGGGGGCCGGGGGCGCTTGGAACTATGGCTACACCTTC.

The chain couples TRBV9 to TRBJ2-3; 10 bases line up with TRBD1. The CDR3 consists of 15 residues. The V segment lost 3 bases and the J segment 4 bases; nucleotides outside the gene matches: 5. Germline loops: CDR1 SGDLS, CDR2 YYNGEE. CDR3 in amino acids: CASSEGTGEADTQYF. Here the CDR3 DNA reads TGTGCCAGCAGCGAGGGGACAGGGGAGGCAGATACGCAGTATTTT.

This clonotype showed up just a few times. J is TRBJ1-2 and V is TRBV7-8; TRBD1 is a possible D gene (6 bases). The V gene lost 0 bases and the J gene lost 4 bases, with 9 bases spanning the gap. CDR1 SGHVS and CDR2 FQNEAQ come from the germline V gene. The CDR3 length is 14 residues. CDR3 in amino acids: CASSLAVQGYGYTF. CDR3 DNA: TGTGCCAGCAGCTTAGCGGTACAGGGCTATGGCTACACCTTC. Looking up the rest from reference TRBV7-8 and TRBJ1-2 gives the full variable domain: GAGVSQSPRYKVAKRGQDVALRCDPISGHVSLFWYQQALGQGPEFLTYFQNEAQLDKSGLPSDRFFAERPEGSVSTLKIQRTQQEDSAVYLCASSLAVQGYGYTFGSGTRLTVV.

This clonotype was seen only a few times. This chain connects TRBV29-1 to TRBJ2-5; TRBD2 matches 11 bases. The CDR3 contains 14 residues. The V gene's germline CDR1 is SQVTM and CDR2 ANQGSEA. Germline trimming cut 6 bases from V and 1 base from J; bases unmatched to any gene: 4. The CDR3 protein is CSVELAGVQETQYF. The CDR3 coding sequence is TGCAGCGTGGAACTAGCGGGGGTCCAAGAGACCCAGTACTTC.

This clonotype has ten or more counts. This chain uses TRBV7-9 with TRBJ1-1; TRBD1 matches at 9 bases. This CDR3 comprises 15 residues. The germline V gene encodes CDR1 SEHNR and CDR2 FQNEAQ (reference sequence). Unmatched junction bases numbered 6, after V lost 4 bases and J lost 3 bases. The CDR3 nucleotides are TGTGCCAGCAGCTCGGGACAGGGACGGCACACTGAAGCTTTCTTT. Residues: CASSSGQGRHTEAFF.

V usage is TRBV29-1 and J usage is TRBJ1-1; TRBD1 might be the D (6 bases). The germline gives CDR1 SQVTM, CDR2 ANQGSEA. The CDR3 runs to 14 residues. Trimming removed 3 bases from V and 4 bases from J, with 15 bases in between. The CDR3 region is CSVDKSGVTTEAFF. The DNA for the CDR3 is TGCAGCGTTGATAAGTCAGGGGTGACCACTGAAGCTTTCTTT.

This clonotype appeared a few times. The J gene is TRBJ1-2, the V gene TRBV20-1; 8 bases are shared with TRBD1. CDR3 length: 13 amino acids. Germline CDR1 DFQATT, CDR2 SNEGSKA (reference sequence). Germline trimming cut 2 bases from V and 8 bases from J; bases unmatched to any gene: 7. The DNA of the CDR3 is TGCAGTGCTAGACAGGACAGGGTGACGGGCTACACCTTC. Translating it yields CSARQDRVTGYTF.

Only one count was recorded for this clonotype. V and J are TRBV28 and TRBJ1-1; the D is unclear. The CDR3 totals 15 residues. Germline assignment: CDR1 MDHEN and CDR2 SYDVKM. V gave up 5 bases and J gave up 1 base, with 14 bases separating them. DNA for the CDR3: TGTGCCAGCAGTGCCCCCGACGGTGAGAACACTGAAGCTTTCTTT. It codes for CASSAPDGENTEAFF.

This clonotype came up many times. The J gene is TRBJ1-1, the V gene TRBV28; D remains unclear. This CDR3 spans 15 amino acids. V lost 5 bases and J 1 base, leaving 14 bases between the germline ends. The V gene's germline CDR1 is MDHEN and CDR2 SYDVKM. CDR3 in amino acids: CASSPRRHPNTEAFF. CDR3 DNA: TGTGCCAGCAGTCCCCGGAGGCACCCGAACACTGAAGCTTTCTTT.

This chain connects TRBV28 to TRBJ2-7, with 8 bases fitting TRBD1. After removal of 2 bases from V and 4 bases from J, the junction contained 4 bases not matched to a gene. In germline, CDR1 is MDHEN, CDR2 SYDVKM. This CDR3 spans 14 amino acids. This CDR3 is CASSLKDRVYEQYF. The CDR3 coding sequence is TGTGCCAGCAGTTTAAAGGACAGGGTTTACGAGCAGTACTTC.

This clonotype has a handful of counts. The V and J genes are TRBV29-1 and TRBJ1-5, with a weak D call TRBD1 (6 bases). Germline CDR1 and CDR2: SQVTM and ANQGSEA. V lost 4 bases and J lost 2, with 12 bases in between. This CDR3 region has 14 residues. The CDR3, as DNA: TGCAGCGTTGGGGACACCAGGGGCAATCAGCCCCAGCATTTT. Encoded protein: CSVGDTRGNQPQHF.

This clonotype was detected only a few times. The CDR3 nucleotides are TGTGCCAGCAGTCACAGAAATTCACCCCTCCACTTT. Protein: CASSHRNSPLHF. V usage is TRBV6-6 and J usage is TRBJ1-6; D uncertain. CDR1 and CDR2 (germline): MNHNY, SVGAGI (reference sequence). With 5 bases removed from V and 7 bases from J, the gap between germline ends came to 6 bases. This CDR3 region has 12 residues.

CDR3 DNA sequence: TGTGCCAGCAGTTACCGCCCCGACAAACCCGATACGCAGTATTTT. This gives the protein CASSYRPDKPDTQYF. This chain uses TRBV6-6 with TRBJ2-3; D gene ambiguous. Germline V gene data show CDR1 as MNHNY and CDR2 as SVGAGI (reference sequence). The CDR3 consists of 15 residues. Between the trimmed V and J ends, which lost 2 bases and 6 bases, there was a span of 15 bases.

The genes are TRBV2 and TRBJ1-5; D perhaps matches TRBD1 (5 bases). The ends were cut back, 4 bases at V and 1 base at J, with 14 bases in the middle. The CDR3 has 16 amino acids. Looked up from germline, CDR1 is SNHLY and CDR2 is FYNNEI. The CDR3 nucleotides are TGTGCCAGCAGTGTCGGGACCGTTGAGAGCAATCAGCCCCAGCATTTT. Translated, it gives CASSVGTVESNQPQHF.

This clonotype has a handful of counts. CDR3 nucleotides: TGTGCCAGCAGCCGCTACAGGGAAAATCAGCCCCAGCATTTT. This encodes CASSRYRENQPQHF. The V gene is TRBV16, the J gene TRBJ1-5; D possibly corresponds to TRBD1 (6 bases). Germline CDR1 and CDR2: KGHSY and FQNENV. The CDR3 has 14 residues. V lost 4 bases and J 4 bases, leaving 11 bases between the germline ends.

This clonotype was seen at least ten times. The CDR3 is CASSQGPQYEQYF. The CDR3 nucleotides are TGTGCCAGCAGCCAAGGGCCCCAATACGAGCAGTACTTC. The chain links TRBV3-1 to TRBJ2-7; D call uncertain. V lost 1 base to trimming and J lost 4 bases, with 8 bases between them. Germline assignment: CDR1 LGHDT and CDR2 YNNKEL (reference sequence). This CDR3 has 13 residues.

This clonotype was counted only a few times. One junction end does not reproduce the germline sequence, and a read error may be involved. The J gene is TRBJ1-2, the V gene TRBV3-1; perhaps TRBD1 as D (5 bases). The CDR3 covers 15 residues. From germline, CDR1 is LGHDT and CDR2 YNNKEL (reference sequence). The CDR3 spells CAGSQRGGPNYGYTF. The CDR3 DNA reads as TGTGCCGGCAGCCAGAGGGGCGGACCCAACTATGGCTACACCTTC.

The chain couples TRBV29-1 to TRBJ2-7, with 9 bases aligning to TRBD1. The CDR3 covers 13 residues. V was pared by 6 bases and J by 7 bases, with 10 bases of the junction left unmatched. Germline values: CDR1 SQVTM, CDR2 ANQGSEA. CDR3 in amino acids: CSVLTGQGAEQYF. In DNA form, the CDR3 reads TGCAGCGTCTTGACGGGACAGGGTGCGGAGCAGTACTTC.

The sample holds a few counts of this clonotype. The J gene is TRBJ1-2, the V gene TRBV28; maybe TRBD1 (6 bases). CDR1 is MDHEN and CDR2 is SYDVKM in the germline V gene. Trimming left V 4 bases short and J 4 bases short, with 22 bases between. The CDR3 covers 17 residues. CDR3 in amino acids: CASSSPGGGRGVYGYTF. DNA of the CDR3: TGTGCCAGCAGTTCCCCCGGAGGGGGAAGAGGAGTCTATGGCTACACCTTC.

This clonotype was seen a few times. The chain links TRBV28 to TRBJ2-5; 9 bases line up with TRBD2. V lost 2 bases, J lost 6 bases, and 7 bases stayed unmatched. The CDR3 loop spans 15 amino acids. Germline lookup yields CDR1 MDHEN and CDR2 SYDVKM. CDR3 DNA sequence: TGTGCCAGCAGTTTAGCGGGGGGGGCCTCGAAGACCCAGTACTTC. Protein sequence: CASSLAGGASKTQYF.

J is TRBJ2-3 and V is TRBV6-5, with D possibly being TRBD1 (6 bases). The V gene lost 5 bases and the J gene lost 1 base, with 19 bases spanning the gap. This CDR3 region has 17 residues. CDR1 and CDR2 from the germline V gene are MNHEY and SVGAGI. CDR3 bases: TGTGCCAGCAGTCCCAGGGGCCGGGCCCTCGGCACAGATACGCAGTATTTT. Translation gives CASSPRGRALGTDTQYF.

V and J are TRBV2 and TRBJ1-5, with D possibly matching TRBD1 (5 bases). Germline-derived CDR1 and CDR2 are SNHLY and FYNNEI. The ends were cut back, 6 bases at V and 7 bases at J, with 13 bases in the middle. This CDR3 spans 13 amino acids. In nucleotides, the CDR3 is TGTGCCAGCAGAGTTCAGGGTGACCAGCCCCAGCATTTT. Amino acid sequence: CASRVQGDQPQHF.